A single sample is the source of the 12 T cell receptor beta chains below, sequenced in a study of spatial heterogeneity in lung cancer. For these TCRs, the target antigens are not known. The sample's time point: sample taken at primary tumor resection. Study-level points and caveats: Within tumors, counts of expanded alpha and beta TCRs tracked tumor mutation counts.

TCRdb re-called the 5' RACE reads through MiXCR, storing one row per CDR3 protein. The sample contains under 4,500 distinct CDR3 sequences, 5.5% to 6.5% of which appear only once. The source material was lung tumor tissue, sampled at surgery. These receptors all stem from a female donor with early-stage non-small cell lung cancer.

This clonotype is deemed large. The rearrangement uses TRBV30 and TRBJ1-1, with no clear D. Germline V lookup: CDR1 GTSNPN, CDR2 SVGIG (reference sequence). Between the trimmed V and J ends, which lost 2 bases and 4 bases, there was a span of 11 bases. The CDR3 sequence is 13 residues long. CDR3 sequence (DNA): TGTGCCTGGAGTCTCTCGCGCACCACTGAAGCTTTCTTT. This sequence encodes CAWSLSRTTEAFF.

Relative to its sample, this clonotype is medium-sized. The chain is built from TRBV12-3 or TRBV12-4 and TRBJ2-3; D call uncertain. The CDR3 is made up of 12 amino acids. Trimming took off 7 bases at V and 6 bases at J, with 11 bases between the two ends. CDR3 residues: CASTADPDTQYF. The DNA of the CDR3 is TGTGCCAGCACGGCGGATCCGGATACGCAGTATTTT.

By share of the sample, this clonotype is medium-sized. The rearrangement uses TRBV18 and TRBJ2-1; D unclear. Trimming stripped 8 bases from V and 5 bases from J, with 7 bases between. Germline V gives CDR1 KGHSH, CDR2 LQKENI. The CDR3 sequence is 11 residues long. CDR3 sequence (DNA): TGTGCCAGCCTTACTCACAATGAGCAGTTCTTC. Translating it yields CASLTHNEQFF.

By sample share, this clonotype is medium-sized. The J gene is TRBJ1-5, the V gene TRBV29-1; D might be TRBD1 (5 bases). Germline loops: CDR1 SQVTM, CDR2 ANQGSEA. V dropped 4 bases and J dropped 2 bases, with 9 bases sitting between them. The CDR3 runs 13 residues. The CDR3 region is CSVVQGGNQPQHF. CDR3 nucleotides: TGCAGCGTTGTCCAGGGTGGCAATCAGCCCCAGCATTTT.

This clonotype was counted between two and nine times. Here the CDR3 DNA reads TGTGCCAGCAGCTTTAGACAGCAAGAGACCCAGTACTTC. It yields the protein CASSFRQQETQYF. This chain links TRBV5-6 with TRBJ2-5; D might be TRBD1 (5 bases). Germline V gives CDR1 SGHDT, CDR2 YYEEEE. Deletions cut 2 bases from V and 2 bases from J, with 7 bases between. The CDR3 is 13 residues long.

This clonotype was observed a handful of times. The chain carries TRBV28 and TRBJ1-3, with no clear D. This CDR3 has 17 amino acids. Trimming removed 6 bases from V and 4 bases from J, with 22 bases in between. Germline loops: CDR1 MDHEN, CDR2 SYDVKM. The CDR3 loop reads CASSDQTALWRGNTIYF. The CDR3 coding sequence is TGTGCCAGCAGCGACCAGACGGCCCTCTGGAGGGGAAACACCATATATTTT.

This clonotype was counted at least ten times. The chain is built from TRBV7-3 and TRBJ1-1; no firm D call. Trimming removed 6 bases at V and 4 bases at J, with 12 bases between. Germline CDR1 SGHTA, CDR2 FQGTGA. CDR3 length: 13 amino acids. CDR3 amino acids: CASSKFIGTEAFF. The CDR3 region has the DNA TGTGCCAGCAGTAAATTTATTGGCACTGAAGCTTTCTTT.

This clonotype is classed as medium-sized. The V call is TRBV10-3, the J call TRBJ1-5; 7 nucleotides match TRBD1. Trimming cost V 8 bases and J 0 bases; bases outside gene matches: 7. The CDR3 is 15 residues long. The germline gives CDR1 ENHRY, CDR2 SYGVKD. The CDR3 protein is CAIGQGGSSNQPQHF. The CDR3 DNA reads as TGTGCCATCGGGCAGGGGGGTTCTAGCAATCAGCCCCAGCATTTT.

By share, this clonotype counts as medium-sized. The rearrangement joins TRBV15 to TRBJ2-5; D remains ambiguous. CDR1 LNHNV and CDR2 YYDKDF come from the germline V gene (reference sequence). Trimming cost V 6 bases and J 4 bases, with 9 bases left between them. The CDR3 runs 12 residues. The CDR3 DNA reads TGTGCCACCAGAGGATCCGGAGAGACCCAGTACTTC. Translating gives CATRGSGETQYF.

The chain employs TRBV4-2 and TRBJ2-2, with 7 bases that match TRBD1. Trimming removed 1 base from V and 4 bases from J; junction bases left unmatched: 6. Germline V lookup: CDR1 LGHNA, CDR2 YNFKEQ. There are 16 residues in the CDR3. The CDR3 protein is CASSQGTGIGTGELFF. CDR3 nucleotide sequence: TGTGCCAGCAGCCAAGGGACAGGAATCGGCACCGGGGAGCTGTTTTTT.

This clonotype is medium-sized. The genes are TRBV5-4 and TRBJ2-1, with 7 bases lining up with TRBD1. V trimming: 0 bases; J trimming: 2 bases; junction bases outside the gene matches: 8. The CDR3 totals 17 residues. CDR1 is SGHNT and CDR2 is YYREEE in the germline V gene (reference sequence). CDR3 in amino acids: CASSLDSVGQTYNEQFF. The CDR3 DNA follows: TGTGCCAGCAGCTTGGATTCCGTGGGACAGACCTACAATGAGCAGTTCTTC.

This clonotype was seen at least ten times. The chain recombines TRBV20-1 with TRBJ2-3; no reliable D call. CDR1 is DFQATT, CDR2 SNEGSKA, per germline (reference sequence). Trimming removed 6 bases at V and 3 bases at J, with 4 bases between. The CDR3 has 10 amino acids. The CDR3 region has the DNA TGCAGTGCCCGAACAGATACGCAGTATTTT. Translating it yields CSARTDTQYF.